This T cell receptor beta chain appears in the sequencing data of a study of identifying expanded T cells in peripheral blood. Study-wide results and caveats: Roughly two-week clone count variance significantly increased as total template count grew. Differentially abundant clones: about 1.1 between replicates, 15 to 17 at around 14 days, roughly 18 at four.

The protocol was immunoSEQ multiplex PCR, while the TCRdb copy is restricted to in-frame clones and leaves out a portion. This table has roughly 63,000 clones, over 75% appearing once. The CDR3 contains 13 residues. V dropped 2 bases and J dropped 4 bases, with 5 bases sitting between them. The germline CDR1 and CDR2 sequences are MRHNA and SNTAGT. No infections or other immune events were documented during collection. To note about this clone: Its matching antigen is unknown.

The sequence derives from a person between 18 and 75 years old in good health. The chain employs TRBV6-4 and TRBJ2-2; D is perhaps TRBD1 (5 bases). The source material was blood. The CDR3 DNA reads TGTGCCAGCAGTGACAGGGGCACCGGGGAGCTGTTTTTT. Amino acids: CASSDRGTGELFF.